These 26 T cell receptor beta chains were all obtained from the same sample, sequenced in a study of radiotherapy plus CTLA-4 blockade in lung cancer (dated by TCRdb to between 2018 and 2020). Preparation of the library involved the immunoSEQ multiplex PCR assay. The immuneACCESS repertoire file appears here via TCRdb, limited to in-frame rearrangements. These files lack a portion of the clones; in checked studies, under half of the deficit traces to unresolved V genes, and the cause of the others is not known. This sample is represented by tens of thousands of clones; roughly four fifths of them were singletons. Jointly, the top ten make up 11% of the sample. The sample consisted of peripheral blood, taken from a patient treated with radiotherapy plus ipilimumab. Source of these receptors: a human donor with non-small cell lung cancer who had stable disease on radiotherapy plus ipilimumab.

This clone has only one observation. The gene calls are TRBV30 and TRBJ1-5; a weak D match, TRBD1 (5 bases). Germline V gene data show CDR1 as GTSNPN and CDR2 as SVGIG (reference sequence). This CDR3 is built from 13 residues. Trimming cost V 4 bases and J 5 bases, with 12 bases left between them. The CDR3 here is CAWTGGGDQPQHF. In nucleotides, the CDR3 is TGTGCCTGGACCGGGGGAGGAGATCAGCCCCAGCATTTT.

The J gene is TRBJ1-1, the V gene TRBV7-8; D not certain. The germline CDR1 and CDR2 sequences are SGHVS and FQNEAQ. The CDR3 extends over 12 amino acids. V gave up 5 bases and J gave up 6 bases, with 10 bases separating them. The CDR3 sequence is CASSQSWSEAFF. CDR3 DNA: TGTGCCAGCAGCCAGAGTTGGTCTGAAGCTTTCTTT.

This chain uses TRBV15 with TRBJ1-6; D is unclear. V was shortened by 8 bases and J by 9 bases, with 20 bases between the two germline ends. Germline CDR1 LNHNV, CDR2 YYDKDF (reference sequence). The CDR3 extends over 15 amino acids. The CDR3 DNA reads TGTGCCACCTCCTCAGAAAACGTATTACGTTCACCCCTCCACTTT. Translated, it gives CATSSENVLRSPLHF.

The V gene is TRBV6-5, the J gene TRBJ1-1, with 8 bases matching TRBD1. The J segment lost 11 bases and the V segment lost 7 bases, leaving 9 bases of the junction unmatched. The CDR3 runs 12 residues. Looked up from germline, CDR1 is MNHEY and CDR2 is SVGAGI. CDR3 in amino acids: CASTPDRVHAFF. The DNA of the CDR3 is TGTGCCAGCACCCCGGACAGGGTCCACGCTTTCTTT.

This clone came up once. This rearrangement joins TRBV7-8 to TRBJ1-4; D not resolved. This CDR3 contains 13 residues. The germline gives CDR1 SGHVS, CDR2 FQNEAQ. Trimming removed 5 bases from V and 6 bases from J, with 10 bases in between. This CDR3 reads CASSLRSYEKLFF. CDR3 DNA sequence: TGTGCCAGCAGCCTTAGGAGTTATGAAAAACTGTTTTTT.

The chain recombines TRBV5-4 with TRBJ1-4; D perhaps matches TRBD1 (6 bases). CDR1 and CDR2 from the germline V gene are SGHNT and YYREEE (reference sequence). This CDR3 contains 15 residues. V lost 4 bases to trimming and J lost 3 bases, with 13 bases between them. The CDR3, as DNA: TGTGCCAGCAGCCGCCAACAGGGTGCTAATGAAAAACTGTTTTTT. As protein: CASSRQQGANEKLFF.

The chain combines TRBV2 with TRBJ2-7, with 10 bases fitting TRBD1. Germline V gene lookup returns CDR1 SNHLY and CDR2 FYNNEI. The trim removed 7 bases at V and 1 base at J, leaving 4 bases unmatched. This CDR3 region has 14 residues. CDR3 nucleotide sequence: TGTGCCAGCACCCGGGACAGGGGATCCTACGAGCAGTACTTC. Encoded protein: CASTRDRGSYEQYF.

This clone was picked up a small number of times. The rearrangement links TRBV9 to TRBJ1-4; the D is unclear. This CDR3 comprises 15 residues. Germline V gene sequence: CDR1 SGDLS, CDR2 YYNGEE. The V end lost 0 bases, the J end lost 8 bases, and 14 bases lay between the germline ends. The CDR3 DNA sequence: TGTGCCAGCAGCGTAGGGGAGGCCCGAGGGGAAAAACTGTTTTTT. Translating gives CASSVGEARGEKLFF.

V is TRBV2 and J is TRBJ1-5, with 9 bases fitting TRBD1. The V and J ends lost 2 bases and 6 bases, in that order; junction bases with no gene match: 5. The CDR3 has 15 residues. Per the germline V gene, CDR1 is SNHLY and CDR2 is FYNNEI. The CDR3 coding sequence is TGTGCCAGCAGTGAAAGGGGACAGGGCAGTCAGCCCCAGCATTTT. This gives the protein CASSERGQGSQPQHF. Complete variable domain (other parts from reference TRBV2 and TRBJ1-5): EPEVTQTPSHQVTQMGQEVILRCVPISNHLYFYWYRQILGQKVEFLVSFYNNEISEKSEIFDDQFSVERPDGSNFTLKIRSTKLEDSAMYFCASSERGQGSQPQHFGDGTRLSIL.

This clone has only a few counts. This chain joins TRBV6-5 and TRBJ2-7; 8 bases match TRBD2. CDR3 size: 14 residues. The J segment lost 3 bases and the V segment lost 5 bases, leaving 6 bases of the junction unmatched. Germline V gene lookup returns CDR1 MNHEY and CDR2 SVGAGI. The CDR3 is CASSQLAEVYEQYF. The CDR3 bases are TGTGCCAGCAGTCAACTAGCGGAGGTCTACGAGCAGTACTTC.

This clone was counted only a few times. The V call is TRBV6-1, the J call TRBJ1-3; 8 bases align to TRBD1. Germline V gives CDR1 MNHNS, CDR2 SASEGT. V gave up 4 bases and J gave up 0 bases; unmatched junction bases: 8. CDR3 size: 17 residues. CDR3 nucleotides: TGTGCCAGCAGTGGATCCGGGACAGGCGTCTCTGGAAACACCATATATTTT. This encodes CASSGSGTGVSGNTIYF.

V usage is TRBV6-6 and J usage is TRBJ2-3, with D perhaps TRBD2 (5 bases). V lost 6 bases to trimming and J lost 1 base, with 11 bases between them. The length of the CDR3 is 14 residues. CDR1 is MNHNY and CDR2 is SVGAGI in the germline V gene (reference sequence). Here the CDR3 DNA reads TGTGCCAGCAGGACGGGGTTACGCACAGATACGCAGTATTTT. Translation gives CASRTGLRTDTQYF.

This clone came up a few times. The rearrangement links TRBV19 to TRBJ2-5; a weak D match, TRBD2 (6 bases). V lost 0 bases, J lost 3 bases, and 23 bases lay in between. Per the germline V gene, CDR1 is LNHDA and CDR2 is SQIVND (reference sequence). This CDR3 comprises 19 residues. The CDR3, as DNA: TGTGCCAGTAGTATAGATCCACTAGCCGGGACTCAGACTGAAGAGACCCAGTACTTC. Translation gives CASSIDPLAGTQTEETQYF.

This chain links TRBV11-2 with TRBJ2-2, with 11 bases matching TRBD1. The V segment lost 4 bases and the J segment 5 bases; nucleotides outside the gene matches: 3. The CDR3 sequence is 15 residues long. CDR1 is SGHAT and CDR2 is FQNNGV in the germline V gene. CDR3 DNA sequence: TGTGCCAGCAGCTCGGGACAGGGGGTAACCGGGGAGCTGTTTTTT. Translated, it gives CASSSGQGVTGELFF.

This clone has just a few counts. The V gene is TRBV10-3, the J gene TRBJ1-5; tentative D call: TRBD1 (5 bases). V lost 3 bases and J lost 1, with 7 bases in between. The V gene's germline CDR1 is ENHRY and CDR2 SYGVKD. The CDR3 is 14 amino acids. The CDR3 loop is CAISDQGSNQPQHF. CDR3 DNA sequence: TGTGCCATCAGTGACCAGGGAAGCAATCAGCCCCAGCATTTT.

The chain is built from TRBV4-3 and TRBJ1-2; 9 bases match TRBD1. The V segment lost 2 bases and the J segment 4 bases; nucleotides outside the gene matches: 8. This CDR3 spans 16 amino acids. The germline V gene encodes CDR1 LGHNA and CDR2 YSLEER. CDR3 nucleotides: TGCGCCAGCAGCCAAAGGACAGGGGATTGGGTCTATGGCTACACCTTC. Its translation is CASSQRTGDWVYGYTF.

V gene TRBV5-4 combines with J gene TRBJ2-3; D perhaps matches TRBD1 (6 bases). V lost 0 bases and J 1 base, leaving 6 bases between the germline ends. CDR1 is SGHNT and CDR2 is YYREEE in the germline V gene (reference sequence). CDR3 length: 14 amino acids. DNA for the CDR3: TGTGCCAGCAGCTTGGACAGGGGCACAGATACGCAGTATTTT. Protein product: CASSLDRGTDTQYF.

The genes are TRBV6-5 and TRBJ2-7; D unclear. Germline V gene lookup returns CDR1 MNHEY and CDR2 SVGAGI. Between the trimmed V and J ends, which lost 6 bases and 4 bases, there was a span of 13 bases. The CDR3 runs to 13 residues. The DNA for the CDR3 is TGTGCCAGCAGGTCAGCCTCGGGTTACGAGCAGTACTTC. Translated: CASRSASGYEQYF.

The rearrangement links TRBV5-4 to TRBJ1-2, with a tentative D call TRBD1 (5 bases). The germline CDR1 and CDR2 sequences are SGHNT and YYREEE (reference sequence). This CDR3 is built from 14 residues. V gave up 6 bases and J gave up 5 bases, with 17 bases separating them. The CDR3 coding sequence is TGTGCCAGCACCTCCGGGACGGCGGTTTATGGCTACACCTTC. It is translated as CASTSGTAVYGYTF.

The chain combines TRBV15 with TRBJ1-6; unclear D gene. This CDR3 has 13 residues. The V gene's germline CDR1 is LNHNV and CDR2 YYDKDF (reference sequence). Trimming stripped 5 bases from V and 0 bases from J, with 2 bases between. As DNA, the CDR3 is TGTGCCACCAGCCGCTCCTATAATTCACCCCTCCACTTT. Translating it yields CATSRSYNSPLHF.

The chain links TRBV5-8 to TRBJ1-1; 7 bases agree with TRBD1. Germline assignment: CDR1 SGHTS and CDR2 YDEGEE. J lost 11 bases, V lost 6 bases, and 10 bases had no gene match. The CDR3 runs 12 residues. In DNA, the CDR3 is TGTGCCAGCACGCTAACAGGGGATGGGGCTTTCTTT. Protein sequence: CASTLTGDGAFF.

In this sample, this clone turned up once. This chain uses TRBV6-1 with TRBJ1-2; a possible D gene is TRBD1 (5 bases). This CDR3 has 16 amino acids. The germline V gene has CDR1 MNHNS and CDR2 SASEGT. Between the trimmed V and J ends, which lost 2 bases and 5 bases, there was a span of 18 bases. CDR3 DNA: TGTGCCAGCAGTGAACTAACAGGACAACCTCCTTATGGCTACACCTTC. Its translation is CASSELTGQPPYGYTF.

The rearrangement uses TRBV6-1 and TRBJ2-5, with TRBD1 matching 7 bases. Germline V gene lookup returns CDR1 MNHNS and CDR2 SASEGT. J lost 5 bases, V lost 0 bases, and 12 bases had no gene match. CDR3 length: 17 residues. CDR3 nucleotides: TGTGCCAGCAGTGAAGCAGCCCCGACAGGGATTAGGGAGACCCAGTACTTC. This translates into CASSEAAPTGIRETQYF.

This chain connects TRBV5-1 to TRBJ2-7, with 12 bases aligning to TRBD2. This CDR3 is built from 15 residues. CDR1 and CDR2 from the germline V gene are SGHRS and YFSETQ. The V and J ends lost 5 bases and 3 bases, in that order; junction bases with no gene match: 6. Here the CDR3 DNA reads TGCGCCAGCAGGTTGACTAGCGGGGGCTACTACGAGCAGTACTTC. This sequence encodes CASRLTSGGYYEQYF. The full variable domain, with the rest looked up from reference TRBV5-1 and TRBJ2-7, is KAGVTQTPRYLIKTRGQQVTLSCSPISGHRSVSWYQQTPGQGLQFLFEYFSETQRNKGNFPGRFSGRQFSNSRSEMNVSTLELGDSALYLCASRLTSGGYYEQYFGPGTRLTVT.

The rearrangement joins TRBV28 to TRBJ1-1; a possible D gene is TRBD1 (6 bases). CDR3 length equals 13 residues. V was cut by 7 bases and J by 4 bases, with 13 bases left in between. Looked up from germline, CDR1 is MDHEN and CDR2 is SYDVKM. CDR3 sequence reads: CASKDRLSTEAFF. The CDR3 DNA is TGTGCCAGCAAAGACAGGCTGAGCACTGAAGCTTTCTTT.

CDR3 bases: TGTGCCAGCAGCCGCCAGGGGGCGAGTCAGCCCCAGCATTTT. This translates into CASSRQGASQPQHF. The chain employs TRBV5-4 and TRBJ1-5; 8 bases fit TRBD1. Germline-derived CDR1 and CDR2 are SGHNT and YYREEE (reference sequence). V shed 4 bases, J shed 6 bases, and the junction held 6 bases outside the gene matches. This CDR3 is 14 amino acids long.